This T cell receptor beta chain was recovered during a study of control samples from healthy donors and cancer patients. TCRdb's copy holds only in-frame clones and misses some; the assay was immunoSEQ multiplex PCR. This sample has roughly 180,000 clones, with 90% to 95% found just once. Germline trimming cut 1 base from V and 4 bases from J; bases unmatched to any gene: 3. Per germline, CDR1 KGHSH and CDR2 LQKENI. The length of the CDR3 is 15 residues. The gene calls are TRBV18 and TRBJ1-2, with 10 bases that match TRBD1. Sequenced input: blood. This clonotype was obtained from a young woman in good health. DNA for the CDR3: TGTGCCAGCTCACCACAGGGACAGGGGAGCTATGGCTACACCTTC. Its translation: CASSPQGQGSYGYTF.